These T cell receptor beta chains were read from a single sample in a study of cytomegalovirus exposure and HLA in healthy donors. Sequencing was performed with immunoSEQ multiplex PCR; in TCRdb, only in-frame clones are kept and a portion is missing. The table includes about 200,000 clones, 60% to 80% detected once. Source material: PBMCs. The receptors come from a man between 18 and 29 years old in good health and CMV-seronegative. CDR3s include the opening cysteine and the closing phenylalanine or tryptophan. Fields, in order: J gene, clone size, V gene, D gene, CDR3 DNA, CDR3 protein. D genes are given only for firm matches. Only some rows state a clone size, as once, few, many or a class for expanded clones.

TRBJ2-7 - TRBV20-1 TRBD1 TGCAGTGCTAGAGTGGACAGGGAGTACTTC CSARVDREYF
TRBJ2-2 - TRBV19 - TGTGCCAGTACTCTACCTCTCACCGGGGAGCTGTTTTTT CASTLPLTGELFF
TRBJ1-1 - TRBV7-6 - TGTGCCAGCAGCTTAGGCACGTCCGGGACAGAAGCTTTCTTT CASSLGTSGTEAFF
TRBJ2-7 - TRBV4-3 TRBD1 TGCGCCAGCAGCCGGCAGGGGACAGGGGGCCACGAGCAGTACTTC CASSRQGTGGHEQYF
TRBJ1-1 - TRBV6-1 TRBD1 TGTGCCAGCACCCTACAGGGGAGAACTGAAGCTTTCTTT CASTLQGRTEAFF
TRBJ2-5 - TRBV28 - TGTGCCAGCAGTTTCCTTTTTGAGGTTAGGGGGGGGCCAGAGACCCAGTACTTC CASSFLFEVRGGPETQYF
TRBJ1-1 - TRBV19 TRBD1 TGTGCCAGTAGTCCCGGGACAGGCACTGAAGCTTTCTTT CASSPGTGTEAFF
TRBJ2-1 few TRBV4-2 TRBD2 TGTGCCAGCAGCCAAGAAGAGACTAGCGCTGACGAGCAGTTCTTC CASSQEETSADEQFF
TRBJ2-3 - TRBV2 TRBD1 TGTGCTACACAGGGGTCCGACACAGATACGCAGTATTTT CATQGSDTDTQYF
TRBJ2-5 - TRBV10-3 TRBD1 TGTGCCATCAGTCTGACAGGGGAGATAGAGACCCAGTACTTC CAISLTGEIETQYF
TRBJ2-1 - TRBV5-4 TRBD2 TGTGCCAGCAGCTTGGGGACTAGCGGGGTTTACAATGAGCAGTTCTTC CASSLGTSGVYNEQFF
TRBJ1-1 - TRBV6-5 TRBD1 TGTGCCAGCAGTTCCTGGACAGGGGCTCTGAACACTGAAGCTTTCTTT CASSSWTGALNTEAFF
TRBJ2-5 few TRBV19 TRBD2 TGTGCCAGGGAAGGACTAGCGGGAGTAAAAGAGACCCAGTACTTC CAREGLAGVKETQYF
TRBJ2-5 - TRBV5-4 - TGTGCCAGCAGCTTGCTGGTCGGGGTTGAAGAGACCCAGTACTTC CASSLLVGVEETQYF
TRBJ1-1 - TRBV27 - TGTGCCAGCAGTCCGGTGGGGGGTACTGAAGCTTTCTTT CASSPVGGTEAFF
TRBJ1-5 - TRBV5-6 - TGTGCCAGCAGCTTGGGAGGATGGGGCAATCAGCCCCAGCATTTT CASSLGGWGNQPQHF
TRBJ1-3 - TRBV9 TRBD1 TGTGCCAGCAGAACCGGGACAGAAAGCAACACCATATATTTT CASRTGTESNTIYF
TRBJ2-5 - TRBV11-3 TRBD1 TGTGCCAGCAGCCGCGCGGTTACAGGGGACCAAGAGACCCAGTACTTC CASSRAVTGDQETQYF
TRBJ2-7 once TRBV27 - TGTGCCAGCAGCCCCCGGCTAGGGAGCTCCTACGAGCAGTACTTC CASSPRLGSSYEQYF
TRBJ1-5 - TRBV19 - TGTGCCAGTAGTATTTGGGGGGTAAACTCTCAGCCCCAGCATTTT CASSIWGVNSQPQHF
TRBJ1-3 - TRBV4-2 - TGTGCCAGCAGCCCCTCGGGCTCTGGAAACACCATATATTTT CASSPSGSGNTIYF
TRBJ2-1 - TRBV15 TRBD1 TGTGCCACCACCGGACAGGGGCACTACAATGAGCAGTTCTTC CATTGQGHYNEQFF
TRBJ1-1 - TRBV11-3 - TGTGCCAGCAGCTTAGAAGGGGTCAGGGCGGAAGCTTTCTTT CASSLEGVRAEAFF
TRBJ1-1 - TRBV18 TRBD1 TGTGCCAGCTCTCGCACAGGGGGCGAGGTGGGCACTGAAGCTTTCTTT CASSRTGGEVGTEAFF
TRBJ1-2 - TRBV19 - TGTGCCAGTAGTCCTTTGGACGGAGCGGCGGCGTATGGCTACACCTTC CASSPLDGAAAYGYTF
TRBJ1-2 - TRBV10-3 - TGTGCCATCACCCACGGTACAGGGCTCGACTATGGCTACACCTTC CAITHGTGLDYGYTF
TRBJ2-3 few TRBV7-2 TRBD2 TGTGCCAGCAGCCCTGGACTAGCTCGCACAGATACGCAGTATTTT CASSPGLARTDTQYF
TRBJ2-5 - TRBV11-2 TRBD1 TGTGCCAGCAGCTTAGCTCCGGGACAGACGGAGACCCAGTACTTC CASSLAPGQTETQYF
TRBJ1-5 once TRBV27 - TGTGCCAGCAGTTTGTTAGGGGCCAGTCAGCCCCAGCATTTT CASSLLGASQPQHF
TRBJ1-1 - TRBV30 - TGTGCCTGGATCTGGGGGGGACACACTGAAGCTTTCTTT CAWIWGGHTEAFF
TRBJ1-1 - TRBV2 - TGTGCCAGCAGTCGATCAGAGGGCCGGGCTTTTCAACTCAAACGCGAAGCTTTCTTT CASSRSEGRAFQLKREAFF
TRBJ2-1 few TRBV28 - TGTGCCAGCAGTTTATTCTCAGAAGGGGTTGAGCAGTTCTTC CASSLFSEGVEQFF
TRBJ2-7 once TRBV6-1 - TGTGCCAGCAGTGAAGCGTTTAGGGAGTCGGCTTACGAGCAGTACTTC CASSEAFRESAYEQYF
TRBJ1-6 - TRBV7-9 TRBD1 TGTGCCAGCAGCGACAGGGGGTATAATTCACCCCTCCACTTT CASSDRGYNSPLHF
TRBJ2-1 - TRBV13 TRBD2 TGTGCCACCGCTTTACCAGTTAGCGGGAGAGCACTTACCTACAATGAGCAGTTCTTC CATALPVSGRALTYNEQFF
TRBJ2-1 - TRBV9 - TGTGCCAGCAGCGTAGTAAACTCTCCCGACAATGAGCAGTTCTTC CASSVVNSPDNEQFF
TRBJ2-5 - TRBV15 TRBD2 TGTGCCACCAGCAGAGACTTAGCGGGAGTTGGGGAGACCCAGTACTTC CATSRDLAGVGETQYF
TRBJ2-1 - TRBV5-1 TRBD2 TGCGCCAGCAGAAACCTAGCGGACCTCTACAATGAGCAGTTCTTC CASRNLADLYNEQFF
TRBJ1-2 - TRBV28 - TGTGCCAGCAGTTTACCGGGTGCGGGCTATGGCTACACCTTC CASSLPGAGYGYTF
TRBJ2-5 - TRBV6-4 - TGTGCCAGCAGTGACTCGAGGGTAGAAGGGCCGCGAGAGACCCAGTACTTC CASSDSRVEGPRETQYF
TRBJ1-2 - TRBV5-3 - TGTGCCAGAAGCCCCCCCGGGGCTAACTATGGCTACACCTTC CARSPPGANYGYTF
TRBJ2-2 once TRBV5-1 - TGCGCCAGCAGCAGGGATCTAGCATCTACCGGGGAGCTGTTTTTT CASSRDLASTGELFF
TRBJ2-7 - TRBV2 - TGTGCCAGCAGGGAACAGGGCCCTTCCTACGAGCAGTACTTC CASREQGPSYEQYF
TRBJ2-7 - TRBV30 - TGTGCCTGGACTCCCGACAGTTACGAGCAGTACTTC CAWTPDSYEQYF
TRBJ1-1 - TRBV19 - TGTGCCAGTAGTATGTCGGGGAACACTGAAGCTTTCTTT CASSMSGNTEAFF